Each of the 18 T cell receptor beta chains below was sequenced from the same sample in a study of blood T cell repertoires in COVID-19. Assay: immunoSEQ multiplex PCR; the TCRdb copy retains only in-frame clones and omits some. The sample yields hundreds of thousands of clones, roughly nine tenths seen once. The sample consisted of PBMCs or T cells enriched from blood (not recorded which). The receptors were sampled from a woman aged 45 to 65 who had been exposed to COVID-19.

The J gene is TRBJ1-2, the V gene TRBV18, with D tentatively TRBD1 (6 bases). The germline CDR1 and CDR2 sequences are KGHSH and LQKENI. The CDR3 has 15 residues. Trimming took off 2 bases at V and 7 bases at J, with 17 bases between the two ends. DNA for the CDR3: TGTGCCAGCTCACCATTGGCAGGGGATTTAGGTGGCTACACCTTC. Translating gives CASSPLAGDLGGYTF.

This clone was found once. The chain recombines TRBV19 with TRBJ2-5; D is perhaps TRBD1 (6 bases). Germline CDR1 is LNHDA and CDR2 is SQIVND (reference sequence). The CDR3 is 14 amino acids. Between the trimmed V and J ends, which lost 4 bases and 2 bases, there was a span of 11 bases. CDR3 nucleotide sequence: TGTGCCAGTAGTAATACAGGGAAACAAGAGACCCAGTACTTC. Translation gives CASSNTGKQETQYF.

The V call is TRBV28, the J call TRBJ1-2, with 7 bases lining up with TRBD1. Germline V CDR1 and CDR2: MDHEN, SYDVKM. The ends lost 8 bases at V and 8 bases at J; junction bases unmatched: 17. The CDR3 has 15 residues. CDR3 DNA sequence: TGTGCCAGCCGCTCCCCCCGGGACAGCTATGTGGGCTACACCTTC. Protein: CASRSPRDSYVGYTF.

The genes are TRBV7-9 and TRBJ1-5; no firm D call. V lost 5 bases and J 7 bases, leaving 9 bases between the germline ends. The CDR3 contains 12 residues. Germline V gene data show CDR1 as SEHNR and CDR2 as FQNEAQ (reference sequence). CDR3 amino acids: CASSPLLQPQHF. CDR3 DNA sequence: TGTGCCAGCAGCCCCCTACTCCAGCCCCAGCATTTT.

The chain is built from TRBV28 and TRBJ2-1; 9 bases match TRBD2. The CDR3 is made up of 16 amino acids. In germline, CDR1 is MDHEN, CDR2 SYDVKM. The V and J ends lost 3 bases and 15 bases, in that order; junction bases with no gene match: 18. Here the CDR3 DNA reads TGTGCCAGCAGTTTCCCTCTCAATAGCGGGGGAGCGGGATGGTTCTTC. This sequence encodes CASSFPLNSGGAGWFF.

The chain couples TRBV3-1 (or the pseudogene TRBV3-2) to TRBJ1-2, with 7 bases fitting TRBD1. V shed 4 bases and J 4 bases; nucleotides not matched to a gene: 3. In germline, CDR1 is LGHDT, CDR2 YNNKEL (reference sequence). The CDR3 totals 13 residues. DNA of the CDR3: TGTGCCAGCAGCCGAGGGGGCGGCTATGGCTACACCTTC. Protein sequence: CASSRGGGYGYTF.

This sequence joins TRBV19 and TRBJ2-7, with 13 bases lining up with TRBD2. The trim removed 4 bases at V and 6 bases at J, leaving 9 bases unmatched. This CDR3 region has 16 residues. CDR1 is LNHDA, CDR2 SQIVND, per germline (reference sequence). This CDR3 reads CASSTTSGGAVAEQYF. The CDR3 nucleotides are TGTGCCAGTAGTACCACTAGCGGGGGGGCAGTAGCCGAGCAGTACTTC.

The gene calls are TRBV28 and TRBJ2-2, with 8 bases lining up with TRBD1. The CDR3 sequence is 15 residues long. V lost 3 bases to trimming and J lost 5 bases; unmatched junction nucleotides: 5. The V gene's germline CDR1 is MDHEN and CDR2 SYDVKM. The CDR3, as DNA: TGTGCCAGCAGTTTTGGACAGGGAGTGACCGGGGAGCTGTTTTTT. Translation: CASSFGQGVTGELFF.

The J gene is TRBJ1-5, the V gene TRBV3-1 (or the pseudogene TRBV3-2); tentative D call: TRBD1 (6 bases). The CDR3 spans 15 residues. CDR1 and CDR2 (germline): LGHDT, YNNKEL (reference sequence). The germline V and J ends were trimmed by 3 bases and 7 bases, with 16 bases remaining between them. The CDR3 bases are TGTGCCAGCAGCCAGTCAAACGGGGGGCACCAGCCCCAGCATTTT. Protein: CASSQSNGGHQPQHF.

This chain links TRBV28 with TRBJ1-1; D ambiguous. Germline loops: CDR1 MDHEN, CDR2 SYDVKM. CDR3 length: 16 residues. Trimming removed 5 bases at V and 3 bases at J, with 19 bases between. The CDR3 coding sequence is TGTGCCAGCAGTCCCAGGAGTGGGAGGTGGGACACTGAAGCTTTCTTT. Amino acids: CASSPRSGRWDTEAFF.

CDR3 DNA sequence: TGTGCCAGCAGCTTCCGGGACAGGGTCTACGAGCAGTACTTC. Its translation is CASSFRDRVYEQYF. This chain uses TRBV7-9 with TRBJ2-7; TRBD1 aligns across 9 bases. From germline, CDR1 is SEHNR and CDR2 FQNEAQ (reference sequence). The CDR3 contains 14 residues. V lost 3 bases and J lost 3; bases outside the gene matches: 3. Full variable domain (outside the CDR3, taken from reference TRBV7-9 and TRBJ2-7): DTGVSQNPRHKITKRGQNVTFRCDPISEHNRLYWYRQTLGQGPEFLTYFQNEAQLEKSRLLSDRFSAERPKGSFSTLEIQRTEQGDSAMYLCASSFRDRVYEQYFGPGTRLTVT.

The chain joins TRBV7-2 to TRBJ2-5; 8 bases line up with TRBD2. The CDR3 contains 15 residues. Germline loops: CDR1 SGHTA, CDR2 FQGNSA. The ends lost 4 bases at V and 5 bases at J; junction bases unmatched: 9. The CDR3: CASSSTRGVGETQYF. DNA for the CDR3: TGTGCCAGCAGCTCAACGCGGGGGGTCGGGGAGACCCAGTACTTC. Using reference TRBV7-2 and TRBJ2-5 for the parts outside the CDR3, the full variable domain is GAGVSQSPSNKVTEKGKDVELRCDPISGHTALYWYRQSLGQGLEFLIYFQGNSAPDKSGLPSDRFSAERTGGSVSTLTIQRTQQEDSAVYLCASSSTRGVGETQYFGPGTRLLVL.

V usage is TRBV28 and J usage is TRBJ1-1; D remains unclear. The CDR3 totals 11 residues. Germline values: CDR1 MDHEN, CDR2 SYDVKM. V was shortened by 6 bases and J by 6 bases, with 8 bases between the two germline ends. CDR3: CASRVESEAFF. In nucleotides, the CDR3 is TGTGCCAGCAGGGTTGAGTCTGAAGCTTTCTTT.

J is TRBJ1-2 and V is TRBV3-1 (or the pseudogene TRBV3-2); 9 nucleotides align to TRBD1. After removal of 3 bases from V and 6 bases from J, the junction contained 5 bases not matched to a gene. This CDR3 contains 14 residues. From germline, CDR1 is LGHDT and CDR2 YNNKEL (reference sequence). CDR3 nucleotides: TGTGCCAGCAGCCACCTACAGGGGGCGGATGGCTACACCTTC. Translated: CASSHLQGADGYTF.

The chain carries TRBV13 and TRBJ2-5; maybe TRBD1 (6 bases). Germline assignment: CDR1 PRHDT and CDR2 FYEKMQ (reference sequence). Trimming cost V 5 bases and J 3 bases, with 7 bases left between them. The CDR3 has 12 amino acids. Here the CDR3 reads CASSRQEETQYF. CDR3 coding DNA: TGTGCCAGCAGCCGACAGGAAGAGACCCAGTACTTC.

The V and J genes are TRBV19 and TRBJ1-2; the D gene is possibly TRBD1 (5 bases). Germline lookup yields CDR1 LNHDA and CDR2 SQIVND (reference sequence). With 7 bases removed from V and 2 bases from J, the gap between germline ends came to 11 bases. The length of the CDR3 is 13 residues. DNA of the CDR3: TGTGCCAGTAATCCAGGGCAAAACTATGGCTACACCTTC. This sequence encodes CASNPGQNYGYTF.

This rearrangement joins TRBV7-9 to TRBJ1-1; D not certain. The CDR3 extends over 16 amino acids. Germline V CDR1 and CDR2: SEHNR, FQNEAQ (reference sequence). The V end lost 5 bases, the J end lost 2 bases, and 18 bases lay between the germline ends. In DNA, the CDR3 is TGTGCCAGCAGCCCCACACTACGGGGTTCCAACACTGAAGCTTTCTTT. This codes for CASSPTLRGSNTEAFF.

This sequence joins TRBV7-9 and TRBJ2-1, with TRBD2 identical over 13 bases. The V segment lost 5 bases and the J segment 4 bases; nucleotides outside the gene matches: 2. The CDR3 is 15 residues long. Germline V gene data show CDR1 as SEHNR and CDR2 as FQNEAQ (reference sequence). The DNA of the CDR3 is TGTGCCAGCAGCCCGGGACTAGCGGGGTACAATGAGCAGTTCTTC. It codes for CASSPGLAGYNEQFF. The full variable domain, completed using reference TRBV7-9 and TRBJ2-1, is DTGVSQNPRHKITKRGQNVTFRCDPISEHNRLYWYRQTLGQGPEFLTYFQNEAQLEKSRLLSDRFSAERPKGSFSTLEIQRTEQGDSAMYLCASSPGLAGYNEQFFGPGTRLTVL.